These T cell receptor beta chains were read from a single sample in a study of blood T cell repertoires in COVID-19. Sequencing used immunoSEQ multiplex PCR; TCRdb keeps in-frame clones, though not all of them. The sample records almost 300,000 clones, around nine tenths being singletons. The sample consisted of peripheral blood. The receptors come from a woman aged 25 to 39 with COVID-19, enrolled during active disease. Each CDR3 is given with its conserved first and last residue. A D gene is named only where the DNA matches it firmly. Clone size is stated in some rows and not others, as once, few, many or a class when expanded.

V,size,J,D,CDR3,DNA
TRBV5-1,-,TRBJ1-2,TRBD1,CASSFGTGGDGSGYTF,TGCGCCAGCAGCTTCGGGACAGGGGGCGATGGTAGTGGCTACACCTTC
TRBV10-3,-,TRBJ1-1,TRBD1,CAISDRGQETEAFF,TGTGCCATCAGTGACAGGGGGCAGGAAACTGAAGCTTTCTTT
TRBV27,-,TRBJ1-2,TRBD1,CASSSRTGVGYGYTF,TGTGCCAGCAGTTCTAGGACAGGGGTCGGCTATGGCTACACCTTC
TRBV5-4,-,TRBJ2-5,-,CASSLGQSAGRAQYF,TGTGCCAGCAGCCTGGGACAGTCAGCGGGTAGGGCCCAGTACTTC
TRBV18,-,TRBJ2-7,TRBD1,CASSLQGDRYEQYF,TGTGCCAGCTCGCTTCAGGGGGACCGCTACGAGCAGTACTTC
TRBV10-2,-,TRBJ1-5,-,CASPTGSTQPQHF,TGCGCCAGCCCCACCGGGTCGACTCAGCCCCAGCATTTT
TRBV21-1,-,TRBJ2-1,-,CASRFEGGTQLYNEQFF,TGTGCCAGCAGGTTTGAAGGCGGGACTCAACTCTACAATGAGCAGTTCTTC
TRBV6-5,-,TRBJ1-5,TRBD1,CASRGTGSYQPQHF,TGTGCCAGCAGGGGGACAGGCTCCTATCAGCCCCAGCATTTT
TRBV5-1,-,TRBJ1-2,-,CASSLHLADYGYTF,TGCGCCAGCAGCTTGCACCTGGCGGACTATGGCTACACCTTC
TRBV5-4,-,TRBJ1-1,-,CASSFDRSNTEAFF,TGTGCCAGCAGCTTTGACAGGTCGAACACTGAAGCTTTCTTT
TRBV24-1,-,TRBJ2-1,TRBD2,CATSEVAGGLNEQFF,TGTGCCACCAGTGAGGTAGCGGGGGGTCTAAATGAGCAGTTCTTC
TRBV25-1,-,TRBJ2-3,-,CASSEWVGGGVTDTQYF,TGTGCCAGCAGTGAATGGGTGGGCGGCGGGGTTACAGATACGCAGTATTTT
TRBV19,once,TRBJ2-3,TRBD1,CASSDPGDRPPRDTQYF,TGTGCCAGTAGCGATCCCGGGGACAGGCCCCCCAGAGATACGCAGTATTTT
TRBV5-5,-,TRBJ1-4,-,CASSDSYSTNEKLFF,TGTGCCAGCAGCGACAGCTATTCAACTAATGAAAAACTGTTTTTT
TRBV14,-,TRBJ2-3,TRBD2,CASSYIAGGSTDTQYF,TGTGCCAGCAGCTACATAGCGGGGGGGAGCACAGATACGCAGTATTTT
TRBV9,-,TRBJ1-2,-,CASSADSNTNYGYTF,TGTGCCAGCAGCGCCGACAGTAACACTAACTATGGCTACACCTTC
TRBV5-1,few,TRBJ2-5,TRBD2,CASSFGAGAGETQYF,TGCGCCAGCAGCTTCGGAGCGGGGGCGGGAGAGACCCAGTACTTC
TRBV5-1,-,TRBJ2-7,TRBD1,CASSPGGTEVHEQYF,TGCGCCAGCAGCCCGGGTGGGACAGAGGTTCACGAGCAGTACTTC
TRBV11-1,-,TRBJ1-3,-,CASSRAGSGVYTIYF,TGTGCCAGCAGCCGAGCGGGGAGCGGAGTATACACCATATATTTT
TRBV4-2,few,TRBJ1-2,-,CASSHGGPLAVGYTF,TGTGCCAGCAGCCACGGGGGGCCCCTTGCAGTTGGCTACACCTTC
TRBV2,-,TRBJ2-2,-,CASSGQAANTGELFF,TGTGCCAGCAGTGGACAGGCTGCGAACACCGGGGAGCTGTTTTTT
TRBV5-1,-,TRBJ1-2,TRBD1,CASSPDRGLGYTF,TGCGCCAGCAGCCCGGACAGGGGGCTTGGCTACACCTTC
TRBV14,-,TRBJ1-2,-,CASSQDPTAYIYGYTF,TGTGCCAGCAGCCAAGATCCTACAGCCTACATCTATGGCTACACCTTC
TRBV5-1,few,TRBJ2-2,TRBD2,CASSSLAGLNTGELFF,TGCGCCAGCAGCTCTCTAGCGGGGCTAAACACCGGGGAGCTGTTTTTT
TRBV10-3,-,TRBJ2-3,-,CAISRDFGSTDTQYF,TGTGCCATCAGCCGGGACTTCGGAAGCACAGATACGCAGTATTTT